The 20 T cell receptor beta chains given below trace back to one sample, sequenced in a study of blood T cell repertoires in COVID-19. The table came from immunoSEQ multiplex PCR; TCRdb's copy has only in-frame clones and leaves some out. The sample holds 140,000 to 150,000 clones, 80% seen once. Sequencing was performed on peripheral blood. The receptors were sampled from a man between 65 and 80 years old who had recovered from COVID-19.

Written as DNA, the CDR3 is TGTGCCAGCAGCCTCGGCTCCTACAATGAGCAGTTCTTC. This gives the protein CASSLGSYNEQFF. V usage is TRBV27 and J usage is TRBJ2-1, with D uncertain. This CDR3 is 13 amino acids long. Trimming took off 6 bases at V and 0 bases at J, with 6 bases between the two ends. In germline, CDR1 is MNHEY, CDR2 SMNVEV (reference sequence).

CDR3 in amino acids: CASSLGLFLTEAFF. The CDR3, as DNA: TGTGCCAGCAGCTTGGGTCTGTTTCTGACTGAAGCTTTCTTT. This chain connects TRBV5-8 to TRBJ1-1, with D unclear. The CDR3 totals 14 residues. CDR1 is SGHTS, CDR2 YDEGEE, per germline. Trimming stripped 0 bases from V and 5 bases from J, with 11 bases between.

This chain joins TRBV7-3 and TRBJ1-2; 9 bases align to TRBD1. CDR1 SGHTA and CDR2 FQGTGA come from the germline V gene. There are 14 residues in the CDR3. The V segment lost 5 bases and the J segment 5 bases; nucleotides outside the gene matches: 6. CDR3 amino acids: CASSEGDRAYGYTF. The DNA of the CDR3 is TGTGCCAGCAGCGAGGGGGACAGGGCGTATGGCTACACCTTC. The variable domain in full, with the rest retrieved from reference TRBV7-3 and TRBJ1-2, is GAGVSQTPSNKVTEKGKYVELRCDPISGHTALYWYRQSLGQGPEFLIYFQGTGAADDSGLPNDRFFAVRPEGSVSTLKIQRTERGDSAVYLCASSEGDRAYGYTFGSGTRLTVV.

Here the CDR3 reads CAISPGAREVTDTQYF. CDR3 nucleotides: TGTGCCATCAGTCCAGGAGCGCGGGAGGTCACAGATACGCAGTATTTT. This rearrangement joins TRBV10-3 to TRBJ2-3, with TRBD2 matching 8 bases. Unmatched junction bases numbered 9, after V lost 5 bases and J lost 2 bases. Germline lookup yields CDR1 ENHRY and CDR2 SYGVKD. The CDR3 contains 16 residues.

The chain couples TRBV2 to TRBJ1-2; D is unclear. The CDR3 has 12 residues. V was shortened by 6 bases and J by 2 bases, with 7 bases between the two germline ends. In germline, CDR1 is SNHLY, CDR2 FYNNEI. As DNA, the CDR3 is TGTGCCAGCAGAAGGGAGAACTATGGCTACACCTTC. This translates into CASRRENYGYTF. Looking up the rest from reference TRBV2 and TRBJ1-2 gives the full variable domain: EPEVTQTPSHQVTQMGQEVILRCVPISNHLYFYWYRQILGQKVEFLVSFYNNEISEKSEIFDDQFSVERPDGSNFTLKIRSTKLEDSAMYFCASRRENYGYTFGSGTRLTVV.

The chain employs TRBV7-6 and TRBJ1-4; D possibly corresponds to TRBD1 (5 bases). The length of the CDR3 is 13 residues. Per germline, CDR1 SGHVS and CDR2 FNYEAQ. V was clipped by 2 bases and J by 6 bases, with 7 bases between them. The CDR3 loop is CASSLSTDEKLFF. In DNA form, the CDR3 reads TGTGCCAGCAGCTTATCGACAGATGAAAAACTGTTTTTT.

The genes are TRBV25-1 and TRBJ1-1, with TRBD1 matching 7 bases. The germline V gene has CDR1 MGHDK and CDR2 SYGVNS. The CDR3 has 15 amino acids. The junction had 5 bases not matched to a gene; V was cut back by 1 base and J by 3 bases. The CDR3 region is CASSELWQGDTEAFF. DNA of the CDR3: TGTGCCAGCAGTGAATTGTGGCAGGGGGACACTGAAGCTTTCTTT. The whole variable domain, remainder taken from reference TRBV25-1 and TRBJ1-1, is EADIYQTPRYLVIGTGKKITLECSQTMGHDKMYWYQQDPGMELHLIHYSYGVNSTEKGDLSSESTVSRIRTEHFPLTLESARPSHTSQYLCASSELWQGDTEAFFGQGTRLTVV.

This rearrangement joins TRBV5-1 to TRBJ1-1, with TRBD1 identical over 7 bases. Trimming took 4 bases from V and 0 from J; bases not matched to a gene: 3. CDR3 length: 14 amino acids. Per germline, CDR1 SGHRS and CDR2 YFSETQ. The CDR3 DNA sequence: TGCGCCAGCAGCACGGGACAGCTGAACACTGAAGCTTTCTTT. Amino acid sequence: CASSTGQLNTEAFF.

The gene calls are TRBV7-8 and TRBJ2-2, with D possibly being TRBD2 (6 bases). The CDR3 runs to 16 residues. The V end was cut by 7 bases, the J end by 7 bases, with 22 bases between. CDR1 and CDR2 from the germline V gene are SGHVS and FQNEAQ. As DNA, the CDR3 is TGTGCCAGCAAGCCCGGGACTGGCCGATCCGGCGGGGAGCTGTTTTTT. Its protein product is CASKPGTGRSGGELFF.

The chain uses TRBV19 and TRBJ2-2; a possible D gene is TRBD1 (5 bases). CDR3 size: 17 residues. Per the germline V gene, CDR1 is LNHDA and CDR2 is SQIVND (reference sequence). With 0 bases removed from V and 4 bases from J, the gap between germline ends came to 15 bases. The DNA of the CDR3 is TGTGCCAGTAGTATAGATTTCTACGGCAGGGCCACCGGGGAGCTGTTTTTT. Translated, it gives CASSIDFYGRATGELFF.

This clone was seen just once. This rearrangement joins TRBV7-3 to TRBJ2-5; TRBD1 is a possible D gene (6 bases). Trimming took off 6 bases at V and 1 base at J, with 9 bases between the two ends. CDR1 is SGHTA and CDR2 is FQGTGA in the germline V gene. This CDR3 comprises 13 residues. The CDR3 sequence is CASRPDSQETQYF. Here the CDR3 DNA reads TGTGCCAGCAGACCGGACAGCCAAGAGACCCAGTACTTC.

This chain links TRBV12-3 or TRBV12-4 with TRBJ2-7; TRBD2 matches 7 bases. V trimming: 4 bases; J trimming: 3 bases; junction bases outside the gene matches: 3. This CDR3 is 13 amino acids long. CDR3 residues: CASSSLARYEQYF. In nucleotides, the CDR3 is TGTGCCAGCAGTTCACTAGCGCGCTACGAGCAGTACTTC.

There are a few counts of this clone. The chain joins TRBV7-9 to TRBJ2-7; D is unresolved. The CDR3 has 14 residues. From germline, CDR1 is SEHNR and CDR2 FQNEAQ (reference sequence). V was trimmed by 5 bases and J by 7 bases, leaving 18 bases between them. The DNA of the CDR3 is TGTGCCAGCAGCCTATTTCGCAACCCGGGTGAGCAGTACTTC. Its translation: CASSLFRNPGEQYF.

V gene TRBV7-8 combines with J gene TRBJ2-7; TRBD1 matches at 8 bases. J gave up 6 bases and V 4 bases, and 8 bases lay outside the gene matches. Looked up from germline, CDR1 is SGHVS and CDR2 is FQNEAQ. There are 14 residues in the CDR3. CDR3 in amino acids: CASSSMTGVGEQYF. The DNA for the CDR3 is TGTGCCAGCAGCTCAATGACAGGGGTTGGCGAGCAGTACTTC.

V and J are TRBV6-2 or TRBV6-3 and TRBJ2-3, with TRBD2 identical over 10 bases. Germline V CDR1 and CDR2: MNHEY, SVGEGT. The CDR3 is made up of 16 amino acids. The V and J ends lost 6 bases and 7 bases, in that order; junction bases with no gene match: 13. In DNA form, the CDR3 reads TGTGCCAGCAGCCCTCCTACTAGCGGGATTAGACATACGCAGTATTTT. Its translation: CASSPPTSGIRHTQYF.

The chain employs TRBV7-9 and TRBJ2-7; unclear D gene. Trimming took off 4 bases at V and 6 bases at J, with 10 bases between the two ends. CDR1 is SEHNR, CDR2 FQNEAQ, per germline (reference sequence). The CDR3 has 12 residues. CDR3 DNA sequence: TGTGCCAGCAGCTCCCCGGTCCCCGAGCAGTACTTC. Translated, it gives CASSSPVPEQYF.

The chain employs TRBV9 and TRBJ1-2, with TRBD1 as a possible D gene (5 bases). Germline loops: CDR1 SGDLS, CDR2 YYNGEE. V lost 1 base, J lost 7 bases, and 23 bases lay in between. The CDR3 is 17 amino acids. The CDR3 protein is CASSVSTRPPNQGGYTF. For the CDR3, the DNA is TGTGCCAGCAGCGTATCGACAAGGCCGCCTAATCAGGGTGGCTACACCTTC. Based on the CDR3 plus reference TRBV9 and TRBJ1-2, the full variable domain is DSGVTQTPKHLITATGQRVTLRCSPRSGDLSVYWYQQSLDQGLQFLIQYYNGEERAKGNILERFSAQQFPDLHSELNLSSLELGDSALYFCASSVSTRPPNQGGYTFGSGTRLTVV.

The chain combines TRBV6-5 with TRBJ2-2, with D tentatively TRBD2 (5 bases). CDR1 is MNHEY, CDR2 SVGAGI, per germline. The length of the CDR3 is 16 residues. The ends were cut back, 0 bases at V and 4 bases at J, with 12 bases in the middle. The CDR3 DNA follows: TGTGCCAGCAGTTACTCCGGGGTATTGGGCACCGGGGAGCTGTTTTTT. Translation gives CASSYSGVLGTGELFF.

The V and J genes are TRBV2 and TRBJ2-2; D not resolved. The CDR3 extends over 13 amino acids. Germline V gene sequence: CDR1 SNHLY, CDR2 FYNNEI. V gave up 5 bases and J gave up 5 bases, with 9 bases separating them. In DNA form, the CDR3 reads TGTGCCAGCAGTCAACAGCTGACCGGGGAGCTGTTTTTT. It yields the protein CASSQQLTGELFF.

V usage is TRBV5-1 and J usage is TRBJ2-1; 9 nucleotides align to TRBD2. Trimming cost V 5 bases and J 7 bases; bases outside gene matches: 10. This CDR3 is built from 15 residues. Germline CDR1 reads SGHRS; CDR2 reads YFSETQ. The CDR3 reads CASRGGAGGENEQFF. The CDR3 coding sequence is TGCGCCAGCAGAGGTGGAGCGGGAGGTGAGAATGAGCAGTTCTTC.